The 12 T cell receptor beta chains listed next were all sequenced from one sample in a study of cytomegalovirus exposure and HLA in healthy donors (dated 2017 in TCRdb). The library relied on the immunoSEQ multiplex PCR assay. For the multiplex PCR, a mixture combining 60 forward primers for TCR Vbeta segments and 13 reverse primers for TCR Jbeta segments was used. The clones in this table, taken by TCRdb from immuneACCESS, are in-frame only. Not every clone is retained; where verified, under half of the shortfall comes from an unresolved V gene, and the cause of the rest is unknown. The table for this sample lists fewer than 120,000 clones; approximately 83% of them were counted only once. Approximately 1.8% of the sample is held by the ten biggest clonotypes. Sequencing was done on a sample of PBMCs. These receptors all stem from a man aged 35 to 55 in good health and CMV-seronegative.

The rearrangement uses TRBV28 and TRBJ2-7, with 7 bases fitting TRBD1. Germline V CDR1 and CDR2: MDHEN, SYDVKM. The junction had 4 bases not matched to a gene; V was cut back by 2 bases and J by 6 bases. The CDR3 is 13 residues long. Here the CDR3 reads CASSLKRTGEQYF. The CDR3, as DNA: TGTGCCAGCAGTTTAAAGAGGACAGGCGAGCAGTACTTC.

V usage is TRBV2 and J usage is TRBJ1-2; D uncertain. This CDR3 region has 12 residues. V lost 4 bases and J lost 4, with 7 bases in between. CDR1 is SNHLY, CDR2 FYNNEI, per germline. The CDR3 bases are TGTGCCAGCAGTGTACAGCTCTATGGCTACACCTTC. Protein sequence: CASSVQLYGYTF.

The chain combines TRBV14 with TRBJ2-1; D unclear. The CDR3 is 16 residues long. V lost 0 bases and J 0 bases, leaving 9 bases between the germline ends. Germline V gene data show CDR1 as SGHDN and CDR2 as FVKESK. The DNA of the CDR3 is TGTGCCAGCAGCCAAGACAGATTAAGCTCCTACAATGAGCAGTTCTTC. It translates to CASSQDRLSSYNEQFF.

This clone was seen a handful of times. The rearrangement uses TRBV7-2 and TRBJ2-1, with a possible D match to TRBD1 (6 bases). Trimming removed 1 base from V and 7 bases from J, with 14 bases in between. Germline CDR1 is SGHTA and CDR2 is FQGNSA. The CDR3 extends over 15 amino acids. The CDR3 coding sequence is TGTGCCAGCAGCTTAGAGCAGGGGCTGAATAATGAGCAGTTCTTC. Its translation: CASSLEQGLNNEQFF.

CDR3 sequence (DNA): TGCGCCAGCAGCTTGAGACAGACCAACTCCTATAATTCACCCCTCCACTTT. It yields the protein CASSLRQTNSYNSPLHF. The chain is built from TRBV5-1 and TRBJ1-6, with D maybe TRBD1 (5 bases). Trimming removed 1 base from V and 0 bases from J, with 11 bases in between. Germline assignment: CDR1 SGHRS and CDR2 YFSETQ. CDR3 length: 17 residues.

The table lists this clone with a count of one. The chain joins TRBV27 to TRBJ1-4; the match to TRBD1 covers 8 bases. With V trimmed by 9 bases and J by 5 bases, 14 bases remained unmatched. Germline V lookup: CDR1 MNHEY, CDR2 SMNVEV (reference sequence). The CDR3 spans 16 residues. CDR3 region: CARITGQGERNEKLFF. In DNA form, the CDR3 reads TGTGCCAGGATTACCGGACAGGGCGAACGGAATGAAAAACTGTTTTTT.

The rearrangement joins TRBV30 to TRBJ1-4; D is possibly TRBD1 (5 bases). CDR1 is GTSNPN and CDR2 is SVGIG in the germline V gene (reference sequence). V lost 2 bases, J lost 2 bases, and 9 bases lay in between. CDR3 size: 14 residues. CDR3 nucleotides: TGTGCCTGGAGTACCCCAGGGACTAATGAAAAACTGTTTTTT. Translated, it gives CAWSTPGTNEKLFF.

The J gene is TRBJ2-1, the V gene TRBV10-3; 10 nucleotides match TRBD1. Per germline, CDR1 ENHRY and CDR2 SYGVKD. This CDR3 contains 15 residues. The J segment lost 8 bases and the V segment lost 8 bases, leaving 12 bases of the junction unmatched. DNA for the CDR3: TGTGCCATCGGGGTTGGACAGGGGGGGCCTCATGAGCAGTTCTTC. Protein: CAIGVGQGGPHEQFF.

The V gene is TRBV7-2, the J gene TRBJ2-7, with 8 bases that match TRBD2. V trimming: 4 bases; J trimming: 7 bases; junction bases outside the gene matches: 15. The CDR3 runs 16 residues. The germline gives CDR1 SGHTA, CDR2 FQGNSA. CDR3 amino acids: CASSSLRAGAGVEQYF. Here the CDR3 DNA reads TGTGCCAGCAGCTCCCTTCGAGCGGGGGCGGGGGTTGAGCAGTACTTC. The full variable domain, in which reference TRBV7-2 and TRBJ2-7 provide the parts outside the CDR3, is GAGVSQSPSNKVTEKGKDVELRCDPISGHTALYWYRQSLGQGLEFLIYFQGNSAPDKSGLPSDRFSAERTGGSVSTLTIQRTQQEDSAVYLCASSSLRAGAGVEQYFGPGTRLTVT.

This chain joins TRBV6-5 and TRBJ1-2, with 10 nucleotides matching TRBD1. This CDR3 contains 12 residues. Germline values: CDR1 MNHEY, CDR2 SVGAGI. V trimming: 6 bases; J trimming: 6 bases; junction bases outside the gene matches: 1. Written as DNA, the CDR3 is TGTGCCAGCAGGACAGGGGGCGATGGCTACACCTTC. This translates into CASRTGGDGYTF.

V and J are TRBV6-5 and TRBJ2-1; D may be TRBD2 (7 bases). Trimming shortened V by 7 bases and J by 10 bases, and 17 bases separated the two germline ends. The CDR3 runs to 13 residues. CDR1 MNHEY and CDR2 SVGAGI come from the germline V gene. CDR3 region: CASNTPGGREQFF. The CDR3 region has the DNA TGTGCCAGCAACACCCCCGGGGGGCGGGAGCAGTTCTTC.

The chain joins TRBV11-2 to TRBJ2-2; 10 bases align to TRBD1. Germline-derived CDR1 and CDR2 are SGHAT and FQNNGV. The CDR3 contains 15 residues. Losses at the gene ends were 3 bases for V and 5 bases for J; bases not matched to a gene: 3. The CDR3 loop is CASSFGTGVTGELFF. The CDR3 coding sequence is TGTGCCAGCAGCTTCGGGACAGGGGTAACCGGGGAGCTGTTTTTT.